This TCR beta chain was recorded in a study of shared clonotypes between healthy human individuals. The study ran the assay at deep level. Only in-frame clones appear in the TCRdb table, and some are missing; sequencing was by immunoSEQ multiplex PCR. The sample carries approximately 2.1 million clones, 90% to 95% recorded once. CDR1 and CDR2 from the germline V gene are ENHRY and SYGVKD. After removal of 6 bases from V and 8 bases from J, the junction contained 11 bases not matched to a gene. CDR3 length: 15 amino acids. The sample was naive CD4+ T cells from PBMCs. Described subset: CD45RA+ positively selected. The chain recombines TRBV10-3 with TRBJ1-4, with 8 bases aligning to TRBD1. This TCR came from a man younger than 35 in good health. Some clones in this sample may be carry-over from other donors' samples. CDR3 residues: CAIRAIQGGVEKLFF. Here the CDR3 DNA reads TGTGCCATCAGGGCAATACAGGGGGGCGTCGAAAAACTGTTTTTT.